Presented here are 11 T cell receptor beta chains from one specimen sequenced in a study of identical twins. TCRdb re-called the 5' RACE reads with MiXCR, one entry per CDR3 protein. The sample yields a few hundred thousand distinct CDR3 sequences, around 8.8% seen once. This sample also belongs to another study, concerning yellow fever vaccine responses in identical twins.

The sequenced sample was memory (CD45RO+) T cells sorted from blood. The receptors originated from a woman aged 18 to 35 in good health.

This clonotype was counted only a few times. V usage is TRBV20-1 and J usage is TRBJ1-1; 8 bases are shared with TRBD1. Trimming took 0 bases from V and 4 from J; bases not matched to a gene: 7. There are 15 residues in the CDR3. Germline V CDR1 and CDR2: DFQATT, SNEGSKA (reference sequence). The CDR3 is CSARDSGGGGTEAFF. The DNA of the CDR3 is TGCAGTGCTAGAGATTCAGGGGGCGGTGGCACTGAAGCTTTCTTT.

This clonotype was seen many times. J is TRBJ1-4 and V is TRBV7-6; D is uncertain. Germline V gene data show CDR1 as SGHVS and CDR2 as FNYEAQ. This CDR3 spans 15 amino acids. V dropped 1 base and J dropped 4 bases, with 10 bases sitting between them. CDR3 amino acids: CASSLEPQFNEKLFF. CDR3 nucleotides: TGTGCCAGCAGCTTAGAACCACAGTTTAATGAAAAACTGTTTTTT.

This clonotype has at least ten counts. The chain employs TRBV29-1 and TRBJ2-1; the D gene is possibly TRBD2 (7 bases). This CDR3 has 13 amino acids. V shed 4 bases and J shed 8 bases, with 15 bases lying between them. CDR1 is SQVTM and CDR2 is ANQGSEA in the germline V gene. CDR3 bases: TGCAGCGTTGTAATGGGGGGGGGCTATGAGCAGTTCTTC. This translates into CSVVMGGGYEQFF.

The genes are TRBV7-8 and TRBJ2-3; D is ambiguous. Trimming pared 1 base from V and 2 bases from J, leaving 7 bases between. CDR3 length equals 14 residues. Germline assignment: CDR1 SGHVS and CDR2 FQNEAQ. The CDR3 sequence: CASSLETPTDTQYF. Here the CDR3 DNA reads TGTGCCAGCAGCTTAGAGACTCCCACAGATACGCAGTATTTT.

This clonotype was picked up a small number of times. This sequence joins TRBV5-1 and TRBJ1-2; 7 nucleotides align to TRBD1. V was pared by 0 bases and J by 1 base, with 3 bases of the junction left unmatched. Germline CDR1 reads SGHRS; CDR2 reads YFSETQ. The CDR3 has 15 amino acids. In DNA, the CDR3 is TGCGCCAGCAGCTTGGTGCAGGGGGTTAACTATGGCTACACCTTC. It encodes CASSLVQGVNYGYTF. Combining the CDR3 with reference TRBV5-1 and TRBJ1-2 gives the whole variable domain KAGVTQTPRYLIKTRGQQVTLSCSPISGHRSVSWYQQTPGQGLQFLFEYFSETQRNKGNFPGRFSGRQFSNSRSEMNVSTLELGDSALYLCASSLVQGVNYGYTFGSGTRLTVV.

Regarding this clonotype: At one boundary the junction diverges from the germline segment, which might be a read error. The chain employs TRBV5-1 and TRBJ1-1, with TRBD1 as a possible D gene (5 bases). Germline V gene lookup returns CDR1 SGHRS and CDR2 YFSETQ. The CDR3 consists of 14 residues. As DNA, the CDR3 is TGCGCCAGCAGTTGGGGCATGTATAACACTGAAGCATTCTTT. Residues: CASSWGMYNTEAFF.

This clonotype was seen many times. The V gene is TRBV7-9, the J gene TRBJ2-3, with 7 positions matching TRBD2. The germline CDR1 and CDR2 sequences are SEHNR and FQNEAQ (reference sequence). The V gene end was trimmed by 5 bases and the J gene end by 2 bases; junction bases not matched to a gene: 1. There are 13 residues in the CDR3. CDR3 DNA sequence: TGTGCCAGCAGCCGGGGGGACACAGATACGCAGTATTTT. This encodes CASSRGDTDTQYF.

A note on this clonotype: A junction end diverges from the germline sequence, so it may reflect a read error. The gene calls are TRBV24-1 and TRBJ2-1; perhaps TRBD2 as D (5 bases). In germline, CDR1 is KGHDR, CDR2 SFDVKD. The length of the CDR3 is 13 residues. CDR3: CATSDSGINEHFF. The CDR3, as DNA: TGTGCCACCAGTGATTCGGGGATAAATGAGCACTTCTTC.

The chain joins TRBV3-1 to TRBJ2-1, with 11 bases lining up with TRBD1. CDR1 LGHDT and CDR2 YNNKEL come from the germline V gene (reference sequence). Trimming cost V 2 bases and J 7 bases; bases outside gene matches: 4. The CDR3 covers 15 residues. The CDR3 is CASSQPGTGGNEQFF. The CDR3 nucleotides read TGTGCCAGCAGCCAACCCGGGACAGGGGGAAATGAGCAGTTCTTC.

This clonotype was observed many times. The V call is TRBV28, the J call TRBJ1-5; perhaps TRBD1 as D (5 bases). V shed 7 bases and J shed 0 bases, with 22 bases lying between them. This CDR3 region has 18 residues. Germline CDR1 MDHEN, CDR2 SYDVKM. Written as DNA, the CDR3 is TGTGCCAGCATCCCGGGGGGGGGAGGACATTATAGCAATCAGCCCCAGCATTTT. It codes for CASIPGGGGHYSNQPQHF.

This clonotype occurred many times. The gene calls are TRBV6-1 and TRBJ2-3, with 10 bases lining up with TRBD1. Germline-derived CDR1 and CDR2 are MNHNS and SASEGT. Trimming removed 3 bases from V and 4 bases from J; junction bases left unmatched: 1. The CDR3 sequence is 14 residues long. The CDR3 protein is CASSEGTGADTQYF. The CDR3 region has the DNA TGTGCCAGCAGTGAGGGGACAGGGGCAGATACGCAGTATTTT.